This TCR beta chain was identified during a study of T cell responses to AZD1222 COVID-19 vaccine (dated by TCRdb to about 2021). Broadly, across the study: Because spike-specific TCR depth and breadth did not differ between the two schedules, AZD1222 recipients who got a second dose at roughly 4 weeks were pooled with those who got a second dose at roughly 12 weeks. TCR sequencing was performed for roughly 240 trial participants, of whom around 200 were given two doses of AZD1222 and roughly 25 were given two doses of MenACWY control vaccine. Enrollment into the trials was organized by age into subgroups of 18-55, 56-69 and 70-plus years, and those subgroups contained about 150, 27 and 61 TCR-sequenced participants, respectively.

On this clone: Its target antigen remains unknown. The input lacks base qualities; no much larger clone sits a single base away.

The CDR3 regions of human TCRbeta chains were analyzed by immunosequencing. In the source study's methods: TCRs in the repertoires were compared against a reference library of SARS-CoV-2-specific TCRs that had been generated with the MIRA antigen-specificity platform. Breadth was defined as the fraction of unique TCRs that were SARS-CoV-2-associated. Depth was defined as the fraction of total T cells that were SARS-CoV-2-associated. Each spike-specific TCR was assigned to its reactive spike region and to a CD4 or CD8 class using the MIRA data. Log10-transformed breadth and depth values were compared by one-way ANOVA with Sidak's multiple comparisons tests. This immuneACCESS table, as held by TCRdb, lists in-frame sequences with V and J called but not all clones. Of the missing ones, under half trace to an unresolved V gene in checked studies; the others have no known cause. V, J and clone size reflect that table, while D and trimming were determined from the DNA. The sample profile shows fewer than 130,000 clones; more than 85% of them were found once. The top ten clones comprise 1% to 1.5% of the sample.

There are 18 amino acids in the CDR3, from cysteine to phenylalanine inclusive. The sequence is cut down to CDR3 DNA, 54 bases in frame from base 1. CDR1 and CDR2, looked up from the germline V gene, are SGHTA and FQGTGA. V ends up 5 bases short and J 2 bases short, with an unmatched junction base count of 8. Interpreted using the paper, the time point label stands for: baseline before first vaccination. Vaccinee samples came from UK trials COV001 and COV002, including a single-blind randomized controlled phase 2/3 trial of AZD1222 (ChAdOx1 nCoV-19) in healthy adults. For TCRbeta chain sequencing, PBMC samples were collected from trial participants at day 0 and at day 28 after the second dose. The paper as a whole reports these results and caveats: Only five to seven AZD1222 recipients were SARS-CoV-2 seropositive at baseline, limiting conclusions about previously exposed vaccinees. The 56-69-year group was small, and its depth increase did not reach significance, likely because of low power. Reportedly, close to half of the unique spike-specific TCRs recognized epitopes lying outside the regions that are mutated in the B.1.351 and B.1.1.7 variants. The whole spike protein was spanned by vaccine-associated CD4 TCRs, and dominant responses were seen in regions 160-218 and 743-854. Because no day 14 peak-response samples were available, repertoires were characterized only after the peak T cell response. A significant rise in spike-specific TCR breadth and depth was observed after two AZD1222 doses relative to day 0 and relative to MenACWY recipients. Participants were mostly white British and included more females than males, and it was suggested by the authors that clonal diversity may have been underestimated.

The rearrangement joined TRBV7-3 to TRBJ2-3; TRBD2 fits 15 bases in the junction. The TCR comes from an adult in good health. This specimen consisted of peripheral blood, obtained on day 0 of AZD1222 vaccination. The nucleotide sequence reads TGTGCCAGCAGCCCCGGACTAGCGGGAGGGTCGATCACAGATACGCAGTATTTT. The encoded protein is CASSPGLAGGSITDTQYF.